The 27 T cell receptor beta chains listed next were all sequenced from one sample in a study of blood T cell repertoires in COVID-19 (dated by TCRdb to 2018 to 2021). Library creation used the immunoSEQ multiplex PCR assay. Sourced from immuneACCESS, this table was stored by TCRdb with only in-frame sequences that have V and J called. A share of the clones is absent; for the studies checked, an unresolved V gene accounts for under half, and the remainder has no known explanation. This sample lists 300,000 to 400,000 clones; 70% to 90% were detected once. 0.9% to 1% of the sample goes to the ten largest clones. The specimen was PBMCs or T cells enriched from blood (not recorded which). The receptors here all came from a woman aged 25 to 39 with acute COVID-19.

The V call is TRBV7-2, the J call TRBJ1-1; D is undetermined. The length of the CDR3 is 16 residues. The V end was cut by 2 bases, the J end by 8 bases, with 21 bases between. Germline lookup yields CDR1 SGHTA and CDR2 FQGNSA. This chain's CDR3 is CASSLSAREGGSEAFF. CDR3 nucleotides: TGTGCCAGCAGCTTATCGGCCCGAGAGGGCGGCTCGGAAGCTTTCTTT. The complete variable domain, with remaining parts taken from reference TRBV7-2 and TRBJ1-1, reads GAGVSQSPSNKVTEKGKDVELRCDPISGHTALYWYRQSLGQGLEFLIYFQGNSAPDKSGLPSDRFSAERTGGSVSTLTIQRTQQEDSAVYLCASSLSAREGGSEAFFGQGTRLTVV.

This rearrangement joins TRBV7-9 to TRBJ2-3; D is possibly TRBD2 (7 bases). The CDR3 is 16 amino acids. V lost 5 bases and J lost 0, with 15 bases in between. Germline V lookup: CDR1 SEHNR, CDR2 FQNEAQ (reference sequence). This chain's CDR3 is CASSLGGAGSTDTQYF. The CDR3 bases are TGTGCCAGCAGCCTTGGGGGGGCAGGTAGCACAGATACGCAGTATTTT.

The chain has TRBV11-2 and TRBJ1-1; perhaps TRBD1 as D (6 bases). Germline CDR1 and CDR2: SGHAT and FQNNGV. The CDR3 covers 14 residues. V lost 2 bases to trimming and J lost 7 bases, with 14 bases between them. DNA for the CDR3: TGTGCCAGCAGCTTAACACAGGGAGCCGTTGAAGCTTTCTTT. Its protein product is CASSLTQGAVEAFF. Together with reference TRBV11-2 and TRBJ1-1, the CDR3 gives the full variable domain: EAGVAQSPRYKIIEKRQSVAFWCNPISGHATLYWYQQILGQGPKLLIQFQNNGVVDDSQLPKDRFSAERLKGVDSTLKIQPAKLEDSAVYLCASSLTQGAVEAFFGQGTRLTVV.

This chain uses TRBV7-2 with TRBJ1-5, with 7 bases that match TRBD1. The CDR3 extends over 15 amino acids. CDR1 SGHTA and CDR2 FQGNSA come from the germline V gene. Trimming at V came to 5 bases and at J to 4 bases, leaving 8 bases not matched to a gene. The CDR3 coding sequence is TGTGCCAGCAGCCTAGGGACAGAATATAATCAGCCCCAGCATTTT. This sequence encodes CASSLGTEYNQPQHF. Full variable domain (remainder filled in from reference TRBV7-2 and TRBJ1-5): GAGVSQSPSNKVTEKGKDVELRCDPISGHTALYWYRQSLGQGLEFLIYFQGNSAPDKSGLPSDRFSAERTGGSVSTLTIQRTQQEDSAVYLCASSLGTEYNQPQHFGDGTRLSIL.

CDR3 amino acids: CASSIWRQGEEKLFF. For the CDR3, the DNA is TGTGCCAGTAGTATATGGAGACAGGGGGAGGAAAAACTGTTTTTT. This rearrangement joins TRBV19 to TRBJ1-4; 9 nucleotides match TRBD1. This CDR3 is built from 15 residues. Germline lookup yields CDR1 LNHDA and CDR2 SQIVND (reference sequence). With 2 bases clipped from V and 8 bases from J, the junction kept 6 bases outside the gene matches.

The chain carries TRBV6-1 and TRBJ1-6, with D unclear. The CDR3 loop spans 14 amino acids. CDR1 is MNHNS and CDR2 is SASEGT in the germline V gene. The V and J ends lost 3 bases and 6 bases respectively, with 9 bases between them. The CDR3 sequence: CASSEWPSNSPLHF. CDR3 bases: TGTGCCAGCAGTGAGTGGCCCAGTAATTCACCCCTCCACTTT.

This rearrangement joins TRBV9 to TRBJ1-1; TRBD1 matches at 9 bases. Germline trimming cut 3 bases from V and 4 bases from J; bases unmatched to any gene: 10. This CDR3 has 16 residues. Germline loops: CDR1 SGDLS, CDR2 YYNGEE. CDR3 sequence reads: CASSATPGQGRTEAFF. The CDR3 nucleotides read TGTGCCAGCAGCGCGACACCGGGACAGGGTCGCACTGAAGCTTTCTTT. Full variable domain (rest looked up from reference TRBV9 and TRBJ1-1): DSGVTQTPKHLITATGQRVTLRCSPRSGDLSVYWYQQSLDQGLQFLIQYYNGEERAKGNILERFSAQQFPDLHSELNLSSLELGDSALYFCASSATPGQGRTEAFFGQGTRLTVV.

The rearrangement joins TRBV24-1 to TRBJ2-3, with 9 bases identical to TRBD1. The CDR3 extends over 16 amino acids. V was pared by 4 bases and J by 4 bases, with 8 bases of the junction left unmatched. The germline V gene has CDR1 KGHDR and CDR2 SFDVKD. As DNA, the CDR3 is TGTGCCACCAGTGACCCCGGGACAGGGTCCCCAGATACGCAGTATTTT. It codes for CATSDPGTGSPDTQYF.

The rearrangement uses TRBV27 and TRBJ2-2, with D unresolved. This CDR3 spans 14 amino acids. The V end was cut by 3 bases, the J end by 6 bases, with 11 bases between. Per germline, CDR1 MNHEY and CDR2 SMNVEV (reference sequence). This CDR3 is CASSFSLIPGELFF. In nucleotides, the CDR3 is TGTGCCAGCAGTTTTAGTTTAATTCCCGGGGAGCTGTTTTTT.

The genes are TRBV15 and TRBJ1-2, with 7 nucleotides matching TRBD1. V was clipped by 0 bases and J by 4 bases; unmatched bases: 5. This CDR3 region has 15 residues. Germline CDR1 reads LNHNV; CDR2 reads YYDKDF (reference sequence). CDR3 sequence reads: CATSRDLGQAYGYTF. CDR3 DNA sequence: TGTGCCACCAGCAGAGATTTAGGACAGGCCTATGGCTACACCTTC. Combining the CDR3 with reference TRBV15 and TRBJ1-2 gives the whole variable domain DAMVIQNPRYQVTQFGKPVTLSCSQTLNHNVMYWYQQKSSQAPKLLFHYYDKDFNNEADTPDNFQSRRPNTSFCFLDIRSPGLGDTAMYLCATSRDLGQAYGYTFGSGTRLTVV.

The chain carries TRBV19 and TRBJ1-1; D uncertain. Between the trimmed V and J ends, which lost 3 bases and 3 bases, there was a span of 8 bases. Germline V CDR1 and CDR2: LNHDA, SQIVND (reference sequence). The CDR3 consists of 13 residues. The CDR3 loop is CASSIIRDTEAFF. The CDR3 DNA reads as TGTGCCAGTAGTATTATCCGGGACACTGAAGCTTTCTTT.

This clone came up once. The chain links TRBV6-5 to TRBJ1-1; unclear D gene. This CDR3 has 15 residues. The V gene lost 5 bases and the J gene lost 1 base, with 14 bases spanning the gap. Germline CDR1 MNHEY, CDR2 SVGAGI. The CDR3 here is CASSREYLGNTEAFF. CDR3 sequence (DNA): TGTGCCAGCAGTCGGGAGTATCTCGGGAACACTGAAGCTTTCTTT.

The rearrangement links TRBV27 to TRBJ1-4; TRBD1 aligns across 7 bases. Germline CDR1 MNHEY, CDR2 SMNVEV (reference sequence). The V gene end was trimmed by 6 bases and the J gene end by 8 bases; junction bases not matched to a gene: 9. This CDR3 is built from 14 residues. CDR3 bases: TGTGCCAGCAGGCCCGAGGGGGCAGGGGAAAAACTGTTTTTT. As protein: CASRPEGAGEKLFF.

CDR3 region: CASSDSGQGLYGYTF. CDR3 DNA sequence: TGCGCCAGCAGTGACTCCGGACAGGGGCTCTATGGCTACACCTTC. V and J are TRBV5-1 and TRBJ1-2, with TRBD1 matching 9 bases. CDR3 length: 15 residues. The germline CDR1 and CDR2 sequences are SGHRS and YFSETQ. Trimming removed 5 bases from V and 4 bases from J; junction bases left unmatched: 9.

This clone was seen just once. This chain uses TRBV24-1 with TRBJ2-1, with a weak D call TRBD2 (5 bases). Trimming removed 7 bases from V and 1 base from J, with 16 bases in between. CDR3 length equals 16 residues. Looked up from germline, CDR1 is KGHDR and CDR2 is SFDVKD. CDR3 region: CATSHPAGESYNEQFF. CDR3 nucleotides: TGTGCCACCAGCCACCCGGCGGGCGAGTCCTACAATGAGCAGTTCTTC.

The rearrangement uses TRBV3-1 (or the pseudogene TRBV3-2) and TRBJ2-5; 9 bases match TRBD2. This CDR3 has 15 residues. Germline CDR1 reads LGHDT; CDR2 reads YNNKEL (reference sequence). Germline trimming cut 6 bases from V and 1 base from J; bases unmatched to any gene: 6. The CDR3 DNA is TGTGCCAGCAGTTCGCGGGGGGGCCGCCAAGAGACCCAGTACTTC. This sequence encodes CASSSRGGRQETQYF.

The chain joins TRBV2 to TRBJ1-1, with D possibly matching TRBD1 (5 bases). The CDR3 is 15 residues long. Germline lookup yields CDR1 SNHLY and CDR2 FYNNEI. Trimming took off 3 bases at V and 0 bases at J, with 11 bases between the two ends. CDR3 sequence (DNA): TGTGCCAGCAGTGATGGGGGGGGGATGAACACTGAAGCTTTCTTT. This sequence encodes CASSDGGGMNTEAFF.

The V and J genes are TRBV6-1 and TRBJ1-5; the D gene is possibly TRBD1 (6 bases). The germline gives CDR1 MNHNS, CDR2 SASEGT. The CDR3 extends over 17 amino acids. Between the trimmed V and J ends, which lost 1 base and 3 bases, there was a span of 16 bases. The CDR3 DNA reads TGTGCCAGCAGTGAAGGTCCCCTTACAGGGTTCAATCAGCCCCAGCATTTT. As protein: CASSEGPLTGFNQPQHF.

The chain employs TRBV25-1 and TRBJ2-5, with a tentative D call TRBD1 (5 bases). Germline V gives CDR1 MGHDK, CDR2 SYGVNS. V gave up 1 base and J gave up 1 base, with 16 bases separating them. There are 17 residues in the CDR3. The CDR3 nucleotides are TGTGCCAGCAGTGAATTTACGGGCAGGGCCCTCCAAGAGACCCAGTACTTC. Translated, it gives CASSEFTGRALQETQYF. The entire variable domain, with the rest obtained from reference TRBV25-1 and TRBJ2-5, is as follows: EADIYQTPRYLVIGTGKKITLECSQTMGHDKMYWYQQDPGMELHLIHYSYGVNSTEKGDLSSESTVSRIRTEHFPLTLESARPSHTSQYLCASSEFTGRALQETQYFGPGTRLLVL.

Only one count was recorded for this clone. This sequence joins TRBV7-2 and TRBJ2-3, with 11 positions matching TRBD2. Unmatched junction bases numbered 4, after V lost 1 base and J lost 4 bases. Looked up from germline, CDR1 is SGHTA and CDR2 is FQGNSA. CDR3 length: 16 amino acids. CDR3 loop: CASSLDSGGASDTQYF. CDR3 coding DNA: TGTGCCAGCAGCTTAGATAGCGGGGGGGCGTCAGATACGCAGTATTTT.

The chain recombines TRBV4-2 with TRBJ2-7; D may be TRBD2 (6 bases). Per germline, CDR1 LGHNA and CDR2 YNFKEQ. Trimming removed 6 bases at V and 3 bases at J, with 18 bases between. The CDR3 totals 15 residues. The CDR3 sequence: CASRPTGTVLYEQYF. The CDR3 DNA reads TGTGCCAGCAGACCAACCGGGACTGTTCTCTACGAGCAGTACTTC.

The V and J genes are TRBV2 and TRBJ1-1; perhaps TRBD1 as D (5 bases). V was clipped by 6 bases and J by 6 bases, with 11 bases between them. The CDR3 loop spans 12 amino acids. Germline V gene data show CDR1 as SNHLY and CDR2 as FYNNEI. CDR3 nucleotide sequence: TGTGCCAGCAGCGCAGGGACTTCTGAAGCTTTCTTT. This codes for CASSAGTSEAFF.

The CDR3 sequence is CASSLGYAGGPSLHNEQFF. CDR3 in DNA: TGTGCCAGCAGTTTAGGCTACGCGGGGGGGCCGAGTCTCCACAATGAGCAGTTCTTC. The chain recombines TRBV6-2 or TRBV6-3 with TRBJ2-1; 9 bases match TRBD2. V was pared by 4 bases and J by 5 bases, with 18 bases of the junction left unmatched. CDR3 length equals 19 residues. The germline CDR1 and CDR2 sequences are MNHEY and SVGEGT.

This chain connects TRBV6-5 to TRBJ1-5; 7 bases are shared with TRBD1. The V gene end was trimmed by 6 bases and the J gene end by 2 bases; junction bases not matched to a gene: 7. There are 15 residues in the CDR3. Looked up from germline, CDR1 is MNHEY and CDR2 is SVGAGI. CDR3 in DNA: TGTGCCAGCAGCCCGGGGACAGTGGGCAATCAGCCCCAGCATTTT. Translated, it gives CASSPGTVGNQPQHF.

V gene TRBV10-3 combines with J gene TRBJ1-1; D remains unclear. The CDR3 spans 14 residues. V was trimmed by 4 bases and J by 1 base, leaving 10 bases between them. Germline V gene lookup returns CDR1 ENHRY and CDR2 SYGVKD. The CDR3 DNA sequence: TGTGCCATCAGTGTAAGTCGGGGGAACACTGAAGCTTTCTTT. It translates to CAISVSRGNTEAFF.

The V call is TRBV24-1, the J call TRBJ2-7, with 9 positions matching TRBD1. V shed 1 base, J shed 1 base, and the junction held 13 bases outside the gene matches. This CDR3 has 19 residues. Germline V gives CDR1 KGHDR, CDR2 SFDVKD. The chain's CDR3 is CATSDLGIKDRGESYEQYF. Here the CDR3 DNA reads TGTGCCACCAGTGATTTAGGGATTAAGGACAGGGGCGAATCCTACGAGCAGTACTTC.

The chain uses TRBV10-2 and TRBJ2-1, with a tentative D call TRBD2 (5 bases). The CDR3 is 14 residues long. Germline V CDR1 and CDR2: WSHSY, SAAADI. Trimming cost V 1 base and J 7 bases, with 11 bases left between them. The CDR3 DNA reads TGCGCCAGCAGTGAGTTTAGGACTCTAAATGAGCAGTTCTTC. It yields the protein CASSEFRTLNEQFF.